This section outlines one T cell receptor beta chain sequence together with its context. The antigen it recognizes is unknown. The input lacks base qualities; no much larger clone sits a single base away. This sample is part of a study of T cell changes during pregnancy in multiple sclerosis (dated by TCRdb to the late 2010s). Background on the whole study: The study looked at changes in the T cell repertoire across pregnancy in women with multiple sclerosis.

The junction carries 5 bases between V and J, which are trimmed by 1 base and 1 base respectively. Including cysteine and phenylalanine, the CDR3 has 13 amino acids. Only the CDR3 region is kept as DNA, spanning 39 bases read in frame from base 1. For CDR1 and CDR2, the germline V gene (reference sequence) lists LNHDA and SQIVND. Library preparation was by the immunoSEQ multiplex PCR assay. TCRdb obtained this table from immuneACCESS and retained in-frame rearrangements with V and J assigned. These tables miss some clones; where compared with another copy, unresolved V genes account for less than half of the shortfall, and the remainder is unexplained. Within this sample are more than 55,000 clones, with roughly 90% of them counted one time only. The ten largest clones capture about 3.7% of the sample.

The TCR comes from a female donor in good health, enrolled as a control in a pregnancy study. Sequenced here: peripheral blood, sampled after pregnancy. In this chain, TRBV19 is recombined with TRBJ2-7; the D gene is perhaps TRBD1, on 5 matching bases. CDR3 loop: CASSIGQSYEQYF. DNA sequence: TGTGCCAGTAGTATAGGACAGTCCTACGAGCAGTACTTC.